This entry lists 17 T cell receptor beta chains sequenced from one sample in a study of cytomegalovirus exposure and HLA in healthy donors. Primers included in the PCR were 60 Vbeta and 13 Jbeta primers. Profiled with immunoSEQ multiplex PCR; TCRdb holds only in-frame clones, not every one. The sample carries about 100,000 clones, approximately 76% recorded once. Sequencing was carried out using PBMCs. All receptors come from a man in his forties in good health and CMV-seropositive.

The chain employs TRBV28 and TRBJ1-1, with 7 positions matching TRBD1. The trim removed 3 bases at V and 1 base at J, leaving 2 bases unmatched. The CDR3 is 14 amino acids. Germline CDR1 is MDHEN and CDR2 is SYDVKM. The CDR3 protein is CASSFGTANTEAFF. The CDR3 DNA reads TGTGCCAGCAGTTTCGGGACAGCGAACACTGAAGCTTTCTTT.

V and J are TRBV11-2 and TRBJ2-1; 7 nucleotides match TRBD2. J was trimmed by 9 bases and V by 4 bases; bases with no gene match: 12. The CDR3 covers 15 residues. Germline V CDR1 and CDR2: SGHAT, FQNNGV. The DNA for the CDR3 is TGTGCCAGCAGCTCAGGACTAGTGCGGATGGTTGAGCAGTTCTTC. Translation gives CASSSGLVRMVEQFF. The whole variable domain, filled in from reference TRBV11-2 and TRBJ2-1, reads EAGVAQSPRYKIIEKRQSVAFWCNPISGHATLYWYQQILGQGPKLLIQFQNNGVVDDSQLPKDRFSAERLKGVDSTLKIQPAKLEDSAVYLCASSSGLVRMVEQFFGPGTRLTVL.

The chain couples TRBV19 to TRBJ1-2, with D hard to call. CDR3 length equals 14 residues. From germline, CDR1 is LNHDA and CDR2 SQIVND (reference sequence). Trimming took 5 bases from V and 3 from J, leaving 13 bases between them. The CDR3 here is CASSSPTGDYGYTF. Here the CDR3 DNA reads TGTGCCAGTAGTTCACCGACGGGAGACTATGGCTACACCTTC.

This sequence joins TRBV19 and TRBJ1-1; 11 bases line up with TRBD1. Trimming removed 0 bases from V and 0 bases from J; junction bases left unmatched: 6. This CDR3 comprises 18 residues. Germline V gene data show CDR1 as LNHDA and CDR2 as SQIVND (reference sequence). CDR3 in amino acids: CASSIDRDRGAMNTEAFF. In nucleotides, the CDR3 is TGTGCCAGTAGTATAGATCGGGACAGGGGGGCCATGAACACTGAAGCTTTCTTT.

This clone was detected only a few times. This chain joins TRBV7-2 and TRBJ2-7, with TRBD2 matching 11 bases. The CDR3 sequence is 15 residues long. Germline V gene sequence: CDR1 SGHTA, CDR2 FQGNSA. V was pared by 5 bases and J by 3 bases, with 6 bases of the junction left unmatched. CDR3 region: CASSPPGLADYEQYF. CDR3 DNA sequence: TGTGCCAGCAGCCCGCCGGGACTAGCGGACTACGAGCAGTACTTC.

The chain carries TRBV19 and TRBJ1-2, with a tentative D call TRBD1 (5 bases). Trimming shortened V by 10 bases and J by 4 bases, and 19 bases separated the two germline ends. In germline, CDR1 is LNHDA, CDR2 SQIVND (reference sequence). The CDR3 loop spans 14 amino acids. DNA for the CDR3: TGTGCCACCCTCGAAAGGCAGGGCCCCTATGGCTACACCTTC. Translation gives CATLERQGPYGYTF.

The chain carries TRBV5-4 and TRBJ2-7; the match to TRBD1 covers 8 bases. Germline assignment: CDR1 SGHNT and CDR2 YYREEE (reference sequence). CDR3 size: 14 residues. After removal of 4 bases from V and 5 bases from J, the junction contained 8 bases not matched to a gene. Here the CDR3 DNA reads TGTGCCAGCAGCCCGAAGGACAGGGACGACGAGCAGTACTTC. It specifies CASSPKDRDDEQYF.

This chain uses TRBV15 with TRBJ1-3; no definite D call. Germline-derived CDR1 and CDR2 are LNHNV and YYDKDF (reference sequence). V lost 5 bases and J lost 14, with 22 bases in between. The CDR3 has 14 amino acids. CDR3 protein: CATSGQRGYGSVYF. Written as DNA, the CDR3 is TGTGCCACCAGCGGGCAGAGAGGGTACGGTTCAGTATATTTT.

V and J are TRBV5-1 and TRBJ2-5; maybe TRBD2 (5 bases). CDR1 and CDR2 from the germline V gene are SGHRS and YFSETQ. CDR3 length equals 12 residues. V was trimmed by 9 bases and J by 7 bases, leaving 16 bases between them. Here the CDR3 DNA reads TGCGCCATGTCAGACGGGAAGGGGACCCAGTACTTC. Amino acid sequence: CAMSDGKGTQYF.

This clone has a single count. This chain uses TRBV7-2 with TRBJ2-1, with D hard to call. The CDR3 extends over 16 amino acids. V was pared by 0 bases and J by 5 bases, with 14 bases between. From germline, CDR1 is SGHTA and CDR2 FQGNSA. CDR3 in amino acids: CASSLARLPPHNEQFF. The CDR3 bases are TGTGCCAGCAGCTTAGCGAGGCTGCCCCCCCACAATGAGCAGTTCTTC.

The chain is built from TRBV5-8 and TRBJ2-1; TRBD2 matches 7 bases. CDR1 and CDR2 from the germline V gene are SGHTS and YDEGEE. Unmatched junction bases numbered 5, after V lost 2 bases and J lost 3 bases. The CDR3 runs to 15 residues. CDR3 protein: CASSFGAGFYNEQFF. Written as DNA, the CDR3 is TGTGCCAGCAGCTTTGGAGCGGGGTTCTACAATGAGCAGTTCTTC.

The chain has TRBV11-1 and TRBJ1-5; perhaps TRBD1 as D (5 bases). Trimming stripped 5 bases from V and 7 bases from J, with 12 bases between. Germline CDR1 reads SGHAT; CDR2 reads FQDESV (reference sequence). CDR3 length: 13 amino acids. Here the CDR3 DNA reads TGTGCCAGCAGCCGGGGGGGGGACCAGCCCCAGCATTTT. Translated, it gives CASSRGGDQPQHF.

The chain links TRBV27 to TRBJ2-1; D not resolved. The germline V gene has CDR1 MNHEY and CDR2 SMNVEV (reference sequence). The CDR3 consists of 15 residues. Trimming took off 6 bases at V and 0 bases at J, with 12 bases between the two ends. CDR3 bases: TGTGCCAGCAGACCCACAAGGAGCTCCTACAATGAGCAGTTCTTC. It specifies CASRPTRSSYNEQFF.

V is TRBV6-6 and J is TRBJ2-7; D might be TRBD2 (5 bases). Per germline, CDR1 MNHNY and CDR2 SVGAGI (reference sequence). The CDR3 covers 15 residues. Trimming shortened V by 2 bases and J by 2 bases, and 13 bases separated the two germline ends. The CDR3 coding sequence is TGTGCCAGCAGTTACCAGGCAGCCGGGGCCTACGAGCAGTACTTC. Its translation: CASSYQAAGAYEQYF.

This clone has a handful of counts. The chain employs TRBV2 and TRBJ2-1, with 7 bases lining up with TRBD1. CDR1 is SNHLY and CDR2 is FYNNEI in the germline V gene. The CDR3 runs to 14 residues. With 11 bases clipped from V and 7 bases from J, the junction kept 14 bases outside the gene matches. CDR3 DNA: TGTGCCCAACCCGACCGGGACAGAGCAAATGAGCAGTTCTTC. Translation: CAQPDRDRANEQFF.

This clone was detected a few times. The DNA for the CDR3 is TGTGCCAGCAGCCGCGACAGGAATCAGCCCCAGCATTTT. Residues: CASSRDRNQPQHF. The chain links TRBV27 to TRBJ1-5; possible D gene TRBD1, 6 bases. This CDR3 has 13 residues. Germline values: CDR1 MNHEY, CDR2 SMNVEV (reference sequence). Trimming shortened V by 6 bases and J by 4 bases, and 10 bases separated the two germline ends.

V and J are TRBV6-1 and TRBJ1-2; D not resolved. Germline V gene data show CDR1 as MNHNS and CDR2 as SASEGT. Trimming removed 6 bases from V and 5 bases from J, with 13 bases in between. CDR3 length equals 13 residues. The DNA for the CDR3 is TGTGCCAGCAGCTCCGACGGACTTTATGGCTACACCTTC. Translated, it gives CASSSDGLYGYTF.